The subject of this entry is one T cell receptor beta chain. The entry originates in a study of blood T cell repertoires in COVID-19. TCRdb's copy holds only in-frame clones and misses some; the assay was immunoSEQ multiplex PCR. The table has some 300,000 clones, roughly 91% seen once; the top ten hold less than 3.5%. The CDR3 has 16 amino acids. Germline V gives CDR1 SGHDN, CDR2 FVKESK. V was pared by 0 bases and J by 4 bases, with 6 bases of the junction left unmatched. The receptor comes from a woman aged 45-65 years who had been exposed to COVID-19. The chain uses TRBV14 and TRBJ2-7; 10 nucleotides agree with TRBD1. The material sequenced was PBMCs or T cells enriched from blood (not recorded which). CDR3 in DNA: TGTGCCAGCAGCCAAGATGCCGGGACAGGGGTTTACGAGCAGTACTTC. Translating it yields CASSQDAGTGVYEQYF. The whole variable domain, filled in from reference TRBV14 and TRBJ2-7, reads EAGVTQFPSHSVIEKGQTVTLRCDPISGHDNLYWYRRVMGKEIKFLLHFVKESKQDESGMPNNRFLAERTGGTYSTLKVQPAELEDSGVYFCASSQDAGTGVYEQYFGPGTRLTVT.